The 26 T cell receptor beta chains given below trace back to one sample, sequenced in a study of T cell responses to AZD1222 COVID-19 vaccine. The table came from immunoSEQ multiplex PCR; TCRdb's copy has only in-frame clones and leaves some out. The repertoire holds 150,000 to 170,000 clones, roughly nine tenths seen once, with approximately 20% in the top ten. Sequencing was performed on peripheral blood, taken on day 0 of AZD1222 vaccination. Every receptor here comes from an adult in good health.

CDR3 loop: CASSLASGVGLNYGYTF. The CDR3 coding sequence is TGTGCCAGCAGCTTAGCTTCAGGGGTCGGCCTTAACTATGGCTACACCTTC. This chain joins TRBV7-2 and TRBJ1-2; tentative D call: TRBD1 (6 bases). The CDR3 is made up of 17 amino acids. With 0 bases removed from V and 1 base from J, the gap between germline ends came to 15 bases. Per germline, CDR1 SGHTA and CDR2 FQGNSA.

This chain connects TRBV27 to TRBJ1-6; maybe TRBD1 (5 bases). The CDR3 length is 14 residues. The germline CDR1 and CDR2 sequences are MNHEY and SMNVEV (reference sequence). V lost 2 bases to trimming and J lost 8 bases, with 10 bases between them. The CDR3 nucleotides are TGTGCCAGCAGTTTAGGGGCTAGGGATTCACCCCTCCACTTT. Protein: CASSLGARDSPLHF.

The chain joins TRBV12-5 to TRBJ2-5; no clear D gene. CDR3 length: 15 residues. The V and J ends lost 3 bases and 4 bases respectively, with 15 bases between them. Germline assignment: CDR1 LGHNT and CDR2 FRNRAP. DNA of the CDR3: TGTGCTAGTGGTTTTGGGCAGCCTCTTGGAGAGACCCAGTACTTC. Protein: CASGFGQPLGETQYF.

The genes are TRBV9 and TRBJ2-3, with D possibly TRBD1 on 6 matching bases. Germline V lookup: CDR1 SGDLS, CDR2 YYNGEE. There are 16 residues in the CDR3. Trimming removed 3 bases at V and 2 bases at J, with 16 bases between. The CDR3 loop reads CASSASGTPFTDTQYF. The CDR3 region has the DNA TGTGCCAGCAGCGCCTCCGGGACACCTTTCACAGATACGCAGTATTTT.

The chain joins TRBV6-5 to TRBJ1-2; D remains ambiguous. Per germline, CDR1 MNHEY and CDR2 SVGAGI. The CDR3 is made up of 12 amino acids. The V gene lost 3 bases and the J gene lost 7 bases, with 9 bases spanning the gap. The CDR3 loop reads CASSYPRGGYTF. As DNA, the CDR3 is TGTGCCAGCAGTTATCCCCGGGGTGGCTACACCTTC.

The chain has TRBV20-1 and TRBJ2-3; possible D gene TRBD2, 5 bases. This CDR3 spans 11 amino acids. V was trimmed by 2 bases and J by 8 bases, leaving 8 bases between them. Germline lookup yields CDR1 DFQATT and CDR2 SNEGSKA (reference sequence). Here the CDR3 DNA reads TGCAGTGCTAGAATAGGGAGTACGCAGTATTTT. It specifies CSARIGSTQYF.

The J gene is TRBJ1-4, the V gene TRBV19; perhaps TRBD1 as D (5 bases). This CDR3 contains 16 residues. Trimming removed 3 bases at V and 5 bases at J, with 16 bases between. The germline CDR1 and CDR2 sequences are LNHDA and SQIVND (reference sequence). The CDR3 nucleotides are TGTGCCAGTAGTATGGGCCAGGGACGGAGAAATGAAAAACTGTTTTTT. Translating gives CASSMGQGRRNEKLFF.

V is TRBV30 and J is TRBJ1-1; D perhaps matches TRBD1 (5 bases). This CDR3 is built from 11 residues. Trimming took off 0 bases at V and 10 bases at J, with 9 bases between the two ends. Germline V gene data show CDR1 as GTSNPN and CDR2 as SVGIG (reference sequence). This chain's CDR3 is CAWSVRGAAFF. The CDR3 DNA reads as TGTGCCTGGAGTGTAAGGGGCGCAGCTTTCTTT.

This chain joins TRBV19 and TRBJ2-7; the D is unclear. The ends were cut back, 3 bases at V and 3 bases at J, with 9 bases in the middle. Germline V gives CDR1 LNHDA, CDR2 SQIVND (reference sequence). This CDR3 has 13 residues. The CDR3 loop is CASSIGPGYEQYF. CDR3 nucleotide sequence: TGTGCCAGTAGTATCGGACCCGGCTACGAGCAGTACTTC.

This clone was observed a handful of times. The chain couples TRBV6-5 to TRBJ1-6; D not certain. V was clipped by 2 bases and J by 7 bases, with 12 bases between them. The CDR3 sequence is 15 residues long. Germline loops: CDR1 MNHEY, CDR2 SVGAGI. The CDR3 DNA follows: TGTGCCAGCAGTTACACGGATCGACTGAATTCACCCCTCCACTTT. Protein sequence: CASSYTDRLNSPLHF.

This clone is a singleton in its sample. The chain uses TRBV7-2 and TRBJ1-1; D uncertain. Germline V gene lookup returns CDR1 SGHTA and CDR2 FQGNSA. Trimming removed 4 bases from V and 0 bases from J, with 6 bases in between. This CDR3 region has 13 residues. As DNA, the CDR3 is TGTGCCAGCAGCTCCTCAGTGAACACTGAAGCTTTCTTT. It yields the protein CASSSSVNTEAFF.

This clone was seen just once. The chain combines TRBV5-4 with TRBJ2-3; D remains unclear. This CDR3 has 11 amino acids. Trimming removed 2 bases from V and 2 bases from J, with 0 bases in between. In germline, CDR1 is SGHNT, CDR2 YYREEE (reference sequence). The CDR3 DNA is TGTGCCAGCAGCTTCACAGATACGCAGTATTTT. Translating it yields CASSFTDTQYF.

This chain uses TRBV7-9 with TRBJ1-1; no definite D call. This CDR3 has 14 amino acids. CDR1 and CDR2 from the germline V gene are SEHNR and FQNEAQ (reference sequence). The germline V and J ends were trimmed by 3 bases and 0 bases, with 8 bases remaining between them. The CDR3 spells CASSLLNMNTEAFF. The DNA for the CDR3 is TGTGCCAGCAGCTTGTTAAACATGAACACTGAAGCTTTCTTT.

This chain joins TRBV4-3 and TRBJ1-5, with D perhaps matching TRBD1 (6 bases). CDR1 and CDR2 from the germline V gene are LGHNA and YSLEER. The ends were cut back, 0 bases at V and 2 bases at J, with 11 bases in the middle. This CDR3 has 16 amino acids. The CDR3 loop reads CASSQESGAGNQPQHF. In nucleotides, the CDR3 is TGCGCCAGCAGCCAAGAATCGGGGGCCGGCAATCAGCCCCAGCATTTT.

This clone has just one count. This chain joins TRBV19 and TRBJ1-6, with D possibly TRBD1 on 5 matching bases. This CDR3 spans 15 amino acids. The V end was cut by 3 bases, the J end by 7 bases, with 13 bases between. CDR1 is LNHDA, CDR2 SQIVND, per germline (reference sequence). CDR3 sequence (DNA): TGTGCCAGTAGTATGGGGGGGGTTTGGAATTCACCCCTCCACTTT. It translates to CASSMGGVWNSPLHF.

V and J are TRBV30 and TRBJ1-1, with D possibly TRBD1 on 6 matching bases. V lost 8 bases, J lost 6 bases, and 19 bases lay in between. Germline V gives CDR1 GTSNPN, CDR2 SVGIG (reference sequence). This CDR3 region has 13 residues. The CDR3: CAGDIRTGAEAFF. CDR3 sequence (DNA): TGTGCCGGGGACATACGAACTGGGGCTGAAGCTTTCTTT.

The chain couples TRBV7-9 to TRBJ1-1; 8 bases match TRBD1. The junction had 4 bases not matched to a gene; V was cut back by 5 bases and J by 2 bases. The germline V gene has CDR1 SEHNR and CDR2 FQNEAQ (reference sequence). This CDR3 spans 14 amino acids. This CDR3 reads CASSPDRVNTEAFF. CDR3 coding DNA: TGTGCCAGCAGCCCGGACAGGGTAAACACTGAAGCTTTCTTT.

The V and J genes are TRBV9 and TRBJ1-6; TRBD1 might be the D (5 bases). Trimming left V 3 bases short and J 5 bases short, with 15 bases between. The CDR3 is 16 residues long. Germline V gives CDR1 SGDLS, CDR2 YYNGEE. CDR3 nucleotides: TGTGCCAGCAGCGATGGGACGATTCGGGATAATTCACCCCTCCACTTT. This sequence encodes CASSDGTIRDNSPLHF. The full variable domain, in which reference TRBV9 and TRBJ1-6 provide the parts outside the CDR3, is DSGVTQTPKHLITATGQRVTLRCSPRSGDLSVYWYQQSLDQGLQFLIQYYNGEERAKGNILERFSAQQFPDLHSELNLSSLELGDSALYFCASSDGTIRDNSPLHFGNGTRLTVT.

The chain employs TRBV4-1 and TRBJ1-6, with unresolved D. The ends were cut back, 0 bases at V and 0 bases at J, with 6 bases in the middle. The CDR3 has 16 residues. Germline-derived CDR1 and CDR2 are MGHRA and YSYEKL. This chain's CDR3 is CASSQEAGSYNSPLHF. As DNA, the CDR3 is TGCGCCAGCAGCCAAGAAGCAGGCTCCTATAATTCACCCCTCCACTTT.

The chain recombines TRBV19 with TRBJ1-1, with TRBD1 matching 11 bases. The CDR3 sequence is 15 residues long. CDR1 and CDR2 from the germline V gene are LNHDA and SQIVND (reference sequence). V dropped 2 bases and J dropped 4; count of bases not matched to a gene: 3. The CDR3 DNA is TGTGCCAGTAGTATACGAGGGACAGGGGGCACTGAAGCTTTCTTT. Translated, it gives CASSIRGTGGTEAFF. The complete variable domain, with remaining parts taken from reference TRBV19 and TRBJ1-1, reads DGGITQSPKYLFRKEGQNVTLSCEQNLNHDAMYWYRQDPGQGLRLIYYSQIVNDFQKGDIAEGYSVSREKKESFPLTVTSAQKNPTAFYLCASSIRGTGGTEAFFGQGTRLTVV.

The chain links TRBV10-3 to TRBJ2-1, with 13 bases lining up with TRBD2. V lost 7 bases to trimming and J lost 5 bases; unmatched junction nucleotides: 2. This CDR3 contains 14 residues. Germline assignment: CDR1 ENHRY and CDR2 SYGVKD. The CDR3 spells CAITGLAGHNEQFF. As DNA, the CDR3 is TGTGCCATCACGGGACTAGCGGGACACAATGAGCAGTTCTTC.

The V call is TRBV27, the J call TRBJ1-6; TRBD1 agrees at 9 bases. With 4 bases clipped from V and 10 bases from J, the junction kept 11 bases outside the gene matches. This CDR3 is 16 amino acids long. Germline V gene data show CDR1 as MNHEY and CDR2 as SMNVEV (reference sequence). CDR3 region: CASSSSGTGIVSPLHF. The CDR3 DNA is TGTGCCAGCAGTTCCTCCGGGACAGGGATTGTCTCACCCCTCCACTTT.

The chain is built from TRBV12-5 and TRBJ1-5; D is unclear. The CDR3 extends over 13 amino acids. Per germline, CDR1 LGHNT and CDR2 FRNRAP. Trimming shortened V by 1 base and J by 8 bases, and 9 bases separated the two germline ends. The CDR3 loop is CASGLGKQKPQHF. As DNA, the CDR3 is TGTGCTAGTGGTTTGGGTAAGCAGAAGCCCCAGCATTTT.

This clone was detected only once. This rearrangement joins TRBV5-1 to TRBJ1-1; TRBD1 matches 7 bases. The CDR3 consists of 14 residues. From germline, CDR1 is SGHRS and CDR2 YFSETQ. V was pared by 2 bases and J by 5 bases, with 6 bases of the junction left unmatched. This CDR3 is CASSFQGEATEAFF. CDR3 bases: TGCGCCAGCAGCTTCCAGGGGGAGGCGACTGAAGCTTTCTTT.

The chain is built from TRBV28 and TRBJ2-6; D call uncertain. This CDR3 has 14 residues. V was trimmed by 5 bases and J by 0 bases, leaving 5 bases between them. Germline V CDR1 and CDR2: MDHEN, SYDVKM. The CDR3 region is CASSQISGANVLTF. CDR3 in DNA: TGTGCCAGCAGTCAGATCTCTGGGGCCAACGTCCTGACTTTC.

The chain is built from TRBV7-8 and TRBJ1-2, with D tentatively TRBD1 (6 bases). The CDR3 is made up of 14 amino acids. From germline, CDR1 is SGHVS and CDR2 FQNEAQ. The V gene lost 2 bases and the J gene lost 3 bases, with 10 bases spanning the gap. This CDR3 reads CASSLQRGDYGYTF. The CDR3, as DNA: TGTGCCAGCAGCTTACAGAGGGGGGACTATGGCTACACCTTC.